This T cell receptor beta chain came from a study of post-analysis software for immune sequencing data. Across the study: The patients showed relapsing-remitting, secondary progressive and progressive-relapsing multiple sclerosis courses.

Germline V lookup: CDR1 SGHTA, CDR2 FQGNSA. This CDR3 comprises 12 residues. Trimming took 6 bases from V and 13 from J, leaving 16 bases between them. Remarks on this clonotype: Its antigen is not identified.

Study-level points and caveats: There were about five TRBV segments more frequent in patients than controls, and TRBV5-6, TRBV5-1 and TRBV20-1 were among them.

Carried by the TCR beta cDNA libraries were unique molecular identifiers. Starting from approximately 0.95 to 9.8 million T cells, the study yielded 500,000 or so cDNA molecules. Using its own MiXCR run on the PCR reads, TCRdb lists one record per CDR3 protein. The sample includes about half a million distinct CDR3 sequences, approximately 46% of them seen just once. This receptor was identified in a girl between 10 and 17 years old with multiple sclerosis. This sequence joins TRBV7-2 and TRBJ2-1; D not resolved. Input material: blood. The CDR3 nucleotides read TGTGCCAGCAGTCCAATCGTCCCCACCCAGTTCTTC. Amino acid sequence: CASSPIVPTQFF. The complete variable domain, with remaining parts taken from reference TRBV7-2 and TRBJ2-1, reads GAGVSQSPSNKVTEKGKDVELRCDPISGHTALYWYRQSLGQGLEFLIYFQGNSAPDKSGLPSDRFSAERTGGSVSTLTIQRTQQEDSAVYLCASSPIVPTQFFGPGTRLTVL.